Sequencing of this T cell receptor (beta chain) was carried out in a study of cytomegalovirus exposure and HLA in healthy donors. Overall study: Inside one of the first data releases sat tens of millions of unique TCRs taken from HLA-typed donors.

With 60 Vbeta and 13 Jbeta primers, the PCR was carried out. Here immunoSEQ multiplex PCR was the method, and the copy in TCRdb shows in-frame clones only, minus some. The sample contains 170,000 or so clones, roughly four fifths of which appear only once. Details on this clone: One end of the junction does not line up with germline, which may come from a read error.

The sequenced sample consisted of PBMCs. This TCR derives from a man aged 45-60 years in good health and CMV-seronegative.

CDR3: CAGSPQSKMNTEAFF. The CDR3 nucleotides read TGTGCCGGCAGCCCACAATCGAAGATGAACACTGAAGCTTTCTTT. The chain links TRBV7-9 to TRBJ1-1; unclear D gene. There are 15 residues in the CDR3. Looked up from germline, CDR1 is SEHNR and CDR2 is FQNEAQ (reference sequence).